One sample yielded the 22 T cell receptor beta chains listed below, sequenced in a study of regulatory T cells in long-lasting Graves disease. CDR3 regions were amplified by Arm-PCR using iRepertoire HTBI primers to build TCR beta libraries. TCRdb independently ran MiXCR on the multiplex PCR reads; one entry per CDR3 protein. In the table there are roughly 500,000 distinct CDR3 sequences, around a fifth of which are singletons. The time point: persistent/refractory GD, antithyroid drugs over 5 years with positive TRAb. Extracted RNA from PBMCs served as the source of the TCR library. The material was peripheral blood mononuclear cells (PBMCs), obtained when the disease was refractory, from a patient treated with antithyroid drugs. The receptors originated from a female donor with Graves disease.

This clonotype has more than one count but fewer than ten. This chain joins TRBV14 and TRBJ1-1; D is possibly TRBD1 (5 bases). Germline V gives CDR1 SGHDN, CDR2 FVKESK. The CDR3 totals 16 residues. The V gene lost 0 bases and the J gene lost 0 bases, with 11 bases spanning the gap. CDR3 sequence (DNA): TGTGCCAGCAGCCAAGATCCAGGGAGCCTGAACACTGAAGCTTTCTTT. Its translation: CASSQDPGSLNTEAFF.

Ten or more counts support this clonotype. The genes are TRBV12-3 or TRBV12-4 and TRBJ2-7, with TRBD1 matching 11 bases. There are 14 residues in the CDR3. Trimming removed 6 bases from V and 3 bases from J; junction bases left unmatched: 4. CDR3 region: CASSSGTGGYEQYF. CDR3 DNA: TGTGCCAGCAGCTCCGGGACAGGGGGCTACGAGCAGTACTTC.

This chain connects TRBV20-1 to TRBJ1-1; TRBD1 aligns across 11 bases. Germline trimming cut 6 bases from V and 5 bases from J; bases unmatched to any gene: 8. This CDR3 has 14 residues. Germline V CDR1 and CDR2: DFQATT, SNEGSKA (reference sequence). The CDR3 spells CSAERGTGGTEAFF. The CDR3 DNA sequence: TGCAGTGCCGAACGAGGGACAGGGGGGACTGAAGCTTTCTTT.

The chain recombines TRBV5-1 with TRBJ2-3; D not certain. CDR1 SGHRS and CDR2 YFSETQ come from the germline V gene. The V end was cut by 2 bases, the J end by 6 bases, with 16 bases between. CDR3 length equals 15 residues. CDR3 loop: CASSLGARTFDTQYF. In DNA, the CDR3 is TGCGCCAGCAGCTTAGGTGCTAGAACATTTGATACGCAGTATTTT.

J is TRBJ2-7 and V is TRBV7-9, with 8 bases aligning to TRBD2. The germline V gene has CDR1 SEHNR and CDR2 FQNEAQ (reference sequence). The junction had 22 bases not matched to a gene; V was cut back by 2 bases and J by 1 base. The CDR3 is 21 amino acids. The CDR3 DNA reads TGTGCCAGCAGCTTAAGTCCCTCGTTAGCGGGGAACGTTCTTGGATCCTACGAGCAGTACTTC. As protein: CASSLSPSLAGNVLGSYEQYF.

V and J are TRBV7-3 and TRBJ2-1, with D possibly matching TRBD2 (5 bases). V was pared by 5 bases and J by 0 bases, with 14 bases between. The CDR3 extends over 16 amino acids. Germline CDR1 SGHTA, CDR2 FQGTGA. The CDR3 DNA sequence: TGTGCCAGCAGCCCAACGGGGTGGAGCTCCTACAATGAGCAGTTCTTC. Translating it yields CASSPTGWSSYNEQFF.

This clonotype showed up many times. This chain joins TRBV27 and TRBJ1-1; possible D gene TRBD1, 6 bases. CDR1 and CDR2 (germline): MNHEY, SMNVEV (reference sequence). V lost 2 bases to trimming and J lost 0 bases, with 22 bases between them. The CDR3 length is 19 residues. This CDR3 is CASSLKGPRTAVLNTEAFF. The CDR3 DNA sequence: TGTGCCAGCAGTTTAAAAGGGCCCCGGACAGCCGTCTTGAACACTGAAGCTTTCTTT.

V gene TRBV7-3 combines with J gene TRBJ2-2, with 7 bases aligning to TRBD1. Trimming cost V 3 bases and J 1 base; bases outside gene matches: 5. Germline CDR1 and CDR2: SGHTA and FQGTGA. CDR3 length: 16 residues. The CDR3 region is CASSFTGVGNTGELFF. In DNA form, the CDR3 reads TGTGCCAGCAGCTTTACAGGGGTGGGGAACACCGGGGAGCTGTTTTTT.

As for this clonotype: A much larger clone lies a single base off, so this may be a read error. The chain has TRBV12-3 or TRBV12-4 and TRBJ2-2, with a tentative D call TRBD1 (7 bases). There are 13 residues in the CDR3. The DNA for the CDR3 is TGTGCCAGCAGTCAGGGGGGCTCCGGGGAGCCGTTTTTT. Its protein product is CASSQGGSGEPFF.

This clonotype was picked up many times. This chain joins TRBV28 and TRBJ1-1; TRBD1 agrees at 10 bases. The CDR3 has 16 amino acids. Trimming removed 10 bases from V and 1 base from J; junction bases left unmatched: 12. Germline values: CDR1 MDHEN, CDR2 SYDVKM. The CDR3 DNA reads as TGTGCCACATTTCGGACAGGGGGAATCGGGAACACTGAAGCTTTCTTT. This gives the protein CATFRTGGIGNTEAFF.

This clonotype was recorded once. A much more abundant neighbour one base away suggests this may be a read error. The CDR3 loop is CASSERNGVPQETQYF. CDR3 sequence (DNA): TGTGCCAGCAGTGAGAGGAATGGCGTCCCGCAAGAGACCCAGTACTTC. This chain uses TRBV12-3 or TRBV12-4 with TRBJ2-5; D gene ambiguous. V was shortened by 5 bases and J by 2 bases, with 18 bases between the two germline ends. CDR3 length: 16 residues.

This clonotype was counted ten times or more. The genes are TRBV19 and TRBJ1-2, with 12 positions matching TRBD1. J was trimmed by 4 bases and V by 10 bases; bases with no gene match: 10. Looked up from germline, CDR1 is LNHDA and CDR2 is SQIVND (reference sequence). The length of the CDR3 is 15 residues. This CDR3 is CATGTGGGSSYGYTF. CDR3 nucleotide sequence: TGTGCCACGGGGACAGGGGGCGGATCAAGCTATGGCTACACCTTC.

This clonotype was seen more than once but under ten times. This sequence joins TRBV20-1 and TRBJ2-7; 8 bases are a match to TRBD2. The length of the CDR3 is 15 residues. Germline V gene sequence: CDR1 DFQATT, CDR2 SNEGSKA (reference sequence). V trimming: 0 bases; J trimming: 6 bases; junction bases outside the gene matches: 10. The CDR3 DNA is TGCAGTGCTAGAGATTCACGACTAGCGACGTCCGAGCAGTACTTC. Protein sequence: CSARDSRLATSEQYF.

V and J are TRBV5-4 and TRBJ2-2; no firm D call. The CDR3 spans 14 residues. Trimming stripped 1 base from V and 6 bases from J, with 10 bases between. Germline V CDR1 and CDR2: SGHNT, YYREEE (reference sequence). The CDR3 DNA reads TGTGCCAGCAGCTTGAGTTGGGGTGCCGGGGAGCTGTTTTTT. Amino acid sequence: CASSLSWGAGELFF.

This clonotype was seen a handful of times. The genes are TRBV29-1 and TRBJ2-7, with TRBD1 identical over 10 bases. From germline, CDR1 is SQVTM and CDR2 ANQGSEA. Germline trimming cut 3 bases from V and 0 bases from J; bases unmatched to any gene: 2. This CDR3 has 14 residues. The CDR3 DNA sequence: TGCAGCGTTGATGGACAGGGGGGCTCCTACGAGCAGTACTTC. It specifies CSVDGQGGSYEQYF.

This clonotype was recorded many times. The chain combines TRBV3-1 with TRBJ1-1, with 8 bases identical to TRBD1. The CDR3 consists of 15 residues. Trimming cost V 4 bases and J 3 bases; bases outside gene matches: 7. Germline V lookup: CDR1 LGHDT, CDR2 YNNKEL (reference sequence). The CDR3 loop is CASSPRTGRYTEAFF. As DNA, the CDR3 is TGTGCCAGCAGCCCCCGGACAGGGCGTTACACTGAAGCTTTCTTT.

The chain joins TRBV20-1 to TRBJ1-2; TRBD1 matches 9 bases. Germline trimming cut 1 base from V and 4 bases from J; bases unmatched to any gene: 1. This CDR3 has 13 residues. Germline CDR1 and CDR2: DFQATT and SNEGSKA (reference sequence). In DNA form, the CDR3 reads TGCAGTGCTAGAGGACAGGGGGTCTATGGCTACACCTTC. Translating gives CSARGQGVYGYTF.

V usage is TRBV4-3 and J usage is TRBJ2-1; TRBD1 agrees at 9 bases. This CDR3 has 16 amino acids. V lost 4 bases and J lost 4; bases outside the gene matches: 8. Germline V gene sequence: CDR1 LGHNA, CDR2 YSLEER. The CDR3 protein is CASSRSGTGLYNEQFF. The CDR3 region has the DNA TGCGCCAGCAGCCGGTCCGGGACAGGGTTATACAATGAGCAGTTCTTC.

Concerning this clonotype: The junction differs from germline at one of its ends, possibly a read error. The chain combines TRBV7-7 with TRBJ2-7; the match to TRBD2 covers 15 bases. Looked up from germline, CDR1 is SSHAT and CDR2 is FNYEAQ (reference sequence). This CDR3 spans 18 amino acids. The CDR3 sequence is CASSSGTSGGLLPPEQYF. The CDR3, as DNA: TGTGCTAGCAGCTCCGGGACTAGCGGGGGGCTTTTACCTCCCGAGCAGTACTTC.

A remark on this clonotype: This may be a read error: a much more frequent sequence differs by one nucleotide. The chain couples TRBV3-1 to TRBJ2-7; D is unclear. This CDR3 has 12 residues. CDR1 and CDR2 from the germline V gene are LGHDT and YNNKEL (reference sequence). Here the CDR3 DNA reads TGTGCCGGCAGCCTAGAGCCCTACGAGCAGTACTTC. Protein: CAGSLEPYEQYF.

The V gene is TRBV30, the J gene TRBJ2-7; unclear D gene. Germline assignment: CDR1 GTSNPN and CDR2 SVGIG (reference sequence). Trimming took off 0 bases at V and 7 bases at J, with 13 bases between the two ends. The CDR3 extends over 13 amino acids. CDR3 sequence (DNA): TGTGCCTGGAGTGTACCCCTCCTACGAGAGCAGTACTTC. It yields the protein CAWSVPLLREQYF.

Regarding this clonotype: This sequence may be a read error, since a much larger clone differs from it by one base. This chain joins TRBV29-1 and TRBJ1-1; a weak D match, TRBD1 (5 bases). The germline gives CDR1 SQVTM, CDR2 ANQGSEA. This CDR3 contains 14 residues. The CDR3 loop reads CSVEGQGLRTEASF. CDR3 nucleotide sequence: TGCAGCGTTGAAGGGCAGGGATTGAGGACTGAAGCTTCCTTT.